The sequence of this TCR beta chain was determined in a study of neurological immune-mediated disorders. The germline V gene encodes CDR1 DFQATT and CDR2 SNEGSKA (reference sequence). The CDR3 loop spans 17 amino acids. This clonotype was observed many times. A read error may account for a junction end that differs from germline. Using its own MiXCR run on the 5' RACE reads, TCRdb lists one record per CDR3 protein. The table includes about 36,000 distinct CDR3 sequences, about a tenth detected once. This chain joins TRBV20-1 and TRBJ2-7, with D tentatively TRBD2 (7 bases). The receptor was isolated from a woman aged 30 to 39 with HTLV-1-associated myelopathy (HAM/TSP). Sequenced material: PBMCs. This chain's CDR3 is CSARDQGGAQFSYEQYF. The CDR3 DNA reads TGCAGTGCCAGAGATCAAGGGGGGGCTCAGTTCTCCTACGAGCAGTACTTC.